The 6 T cell receptor beta chains below come from one sample, sequenced in a study of cytomegalovirus exposure and HLA in healthy donors. The primer mix had 60 Vbeta and 13 Jbeta primers. Sequencing was performed with immunoSEQ multiplex PCR; in TCRdb, only in-frame clones are kept and a portion is missing. The table lists 100,000 to 150,000 clones, roughly 80% of them singletons, with 6.3% in the top ten. Material for sequencing was PBMCs. Receptors were obtained from a woman between 35 and 50 years old in good health and CMV-seronegative.

The chain has TRBV6-1 and TRBJ1-1, with D perhaps TRBD1 (5 bases). The CDR3 contains 13 residues. V lost 1 base and J 4 bases, leaving 7 bases between the germline ends. CDR1 is MNHNS, CDR2 SASEGT, per germline. The CDR3 region has the DNA TGTGCCAGCAGTGAAGTGGGGGGCACTGAAGCTTTCTTT. This gives the protein CASSEVGGTEAFF.

The chain couples TRBV19 to TRBJ2-5; TRBD1 matches 9 bases. Germline V gene sequence: CDR1 LNHDA, CDR2 SQIVND (reference sequence). The V gene end was trimmed by 6 bases and the J gene end by 3 bases; junction bases not matched to a gene: 5. The CDR3 loop spans 14 amino acids. CDR3 sequence: CASRPRDREETQYF. CDR3 in DNA: TGTGCCAGTAGGCCCCGGGACAGGGAAGAGACCCAGTACTTC.

The rearrangement links TRBV28 to TRBJ1-1; perhaps TRBD1 as D (6 bases). CDR1 and CDR2 from the germline V gene are MDHEN and SYDVKM. V lost 5 bases, J lost 5 bases, and 21 bases lay in between. This CDR3 is built from 16 residues. This chain's CDR3 is CASSQHPTGKVTEAFF. The CDR3 region has the DNA TGTGCCAGCAGTCAACACCCAACAGGGAAGGTGACTGAAGCTTTCTTT.

The J gene is TRBJ2-7, the V gene TRBV4-1, with 9 nucleotides matching TRBD1. J lost 9 bases, V lost 2 bases, and 5 bases had no gene match. Germline CDR1 and CDR2: MGHRA and YSYEKL. CDR3 length: 13 residues. CDR3: CASSQRQGVVQYF. The CDR3 coding sequence is TGCGCCAGCAGCCAACGACAGGGGGTAGTGCAGTACTTC.

V usage is TRBV5-1 and J usage is TRBJ2-1; 11 bases line up with TRBD2. Per germline, CDR1 SGHRS and CDR2 YFSETQ. CDR3 length: 16 amino acids. V trimming: 0 bases; J trimming: 2 bases; junction bases outside the gene matches: 1. CDR3 DNA: TGCGCCAGCAGCTTGGTAGCGGGAGGGACCTACAATGAGCAGTTCTTC. This sequence encodes CASSLVAGGTYNEQFF.

This clone was seen a single time. The chain combines TRBV5-6 with TRBJ1-5, with a tentative D call TRBD1 (5 bases). The CDR3 extends over 19 amino acids. Per germline, CDR1 SGHDT and CDR2 YYEEEE. V was shortened by 0 bases and J by 7 bases, with 26 bases between the two germline ends. Written as DNA, the CDR3 is TGTGCCAGCAGCTTGGGGGGAGGGGTCGCGGATAGTATGAACCAGCCCCAGCATTTT. Encoded protein: CASSLGGGVADSMNQPQHF. The full variable domain, rest sourced from reference TRBV5-6 and TRBJ1-5, is DAGVTQSPTHLIKTRGQQVTLRCSPKSGHDTVSWYQQALGQGPQFIFQYYEEEERQRGNFPDRFSGHQFPNYSSELNVNALLLGDSALYLCASSLGGGVADSMNQPQHFGDGTRLSIL.